This section outlines one TCR beta chain sequence together with its context. The data originate from a study of blood T cell repertoires in COVID-19. Study-wide context: Some COVID-19 samples were acute and others convalescent; all came from the United States, Italy and Spain.

CDR1 and CDR2 (germline): LNHDA, SQIVND (reference sequence). The CDR3 is 15 residues long. With 4 bases clipped from V and 4 bases from J, the junction kept 7 bases outside the gene matches. Using immunoSEQ multiplex PCR, the repertoire was profiled, and TCRdb retains in-frame clones only, with some absent. The table lists under 200,000 clones, approximately 85% of them singletons. Sequencing used peripheral blood. This sequence joins TRBV19 and TRBJ1-2, with 9 bases that match TRBD1. The clonotype was recovered from a woman aged 45-59 years with COVID-19, enrolled during active disease. CDR3 in DNA: TGTGCCAGTAGTACGGGACAGGGAAAGGGCTATGGCTACACCTTC. It specifies CASSTGQGKGYGYTF.